The 26 T cell receptor beta chains given below trace back to one sample, sequenced in a study of CD8+CD57+ T cells in acquired aplastic anemia (dated by TCRdb to about 2018). Patients chosen for sequencing had shown expansion of CD8+CD57+ cells by flow cytometry. Sequencing used an Illumina HiSeq 2000. TCR beta VDJ combination and CDR3 sequence profiling used genomic DNA as the template. The public sequencing data were trimmed at Q25 with fastp and processed into clonotypes with MiXCR by TCRdb, which kept only in-frame beta chains. When rows share a CDR3 protein, they turn into one entry using the most common DNA and genes. The sample data list about 160,000 distinct CDR3 sequences, and 71% of these were observed just once. 40% to 60% of the sample is taken by the ten largest. Input material: sorted CD4+, CD8+, or CD8+CD57+ T cells (not recorded which) from PBMCs. Receptors were obtained from a human donor with aplastic anemia.

The gene calls are TRBV6-4 and TRBJ2-5, with 11 bases aligning to TRBD2. Per germline, CDR1 MRHNA and CDR2 SNTAGT. After removal of 4 bases from V and 2 bases from J, the junction contained 6 bases not matched to a gene. The length of the CDR3 is 16 residues. The CDR3 DNA follows: TGTGCCAGCAGTGCCACGGGACTAGCGGATCAAGAGACCCAGTACTTC. Translated, it gives CASSATGLADQETQYF.

This chain joins TRBV5-1 and TRBJ1-1, with D tentatively TRBD1 (6 bases). The germline V and J ends were trimmed by 4 bases and 1 base, with 11 bases remaining between them. CDR3 length equals 14 residues. Per germline, CDR1 SGHRS and CDR2 YFSETQ. In DNA, the CDR3 is TGCGCCAGCAGCACGGACAGCTCGAACACTGAAGCTTTCTTT. As protein: CASSTDSSNTEAFF.

The V gene is TRBV24-1, the J gene TRBJ2-1, with 11 nucleotides matching TRBD2. The CDR3 is 15 residues long. Germline V lookup: CDR1 KGHDR, CDR2 SFDVKD. Trimming cost V 3 bases and J 9 bases; bases outside gene matches: 6. CDR3 loop: CATSDTRTSGREQFF. CDR3 coding DNA: TGTGCCACCAGTGATACTCGGACTAGCGGGCGTGAGCAGTTCTTC.

The chain joins TRBV10-3 to TRBJ2-2; 11 bases map to TRBD1. V shed 8 bases, J shed 6 bases, and the junction held 8 bases outside the gene matches. The CDR3 covers 15 residues. The germline V gene encodes CDR1 ENHRY and CDR2 SYGVKD. The CDR3 here is CAIGNSGQGAGELFF. CDR3 sequence (DNA): TGTGCCATCGGAAACTCGGGACAGGGGGCCGGGGAGCTGTTTTTT.

The V call is TRBV10-3, the J call TRBJ2-7, with 9 bases that match TRBD1. CDR3 length equals 16 residues. CDR1 is ENHRY, CDR2 SYGVKD, per germline. The V and J ends lost 2 bases and 5 bases, in that order; junction bases with no gene match: 10. CDR3: CAISETSGTGLHEQYF. DNA of the CDR3: TGTGCCATCAGTGAGACTTCCGGGACAGGGTTACACGAGCAGTACTTC.

This clonotype appeared once. The chain has TRBV10-3 and TRBJ1-2, with 8 bases lining up with TRBD1. Losses at the gene ends were 8 bases for V and 4 bases for J; bases not matched to a gene: 6. The germline gives CDR1 ENHRY, CDR2 SYGVKD. The CDR3 spans 13 residues. CDR3 sequence reads: CAIGAGQGYGYTF. Written as DNA, the CDR3 is TGTGCCATCGGGGCCGGACAGGGCTATGGCTACACCTTC.

This chain links TRBV2 with TRBJ2-1, with D possibly matching TRBD2 (6 bases). CDR3 length: 14 residues. Germline V gives CDR1 SNHLY, CDR2 FYNNEI. The V gene lost 9 bases and the J gene lost 0 bases, with 12 bases spanning the gap. The CDR3: CARGGLSSYNEQFF. CDR3 DNA sequence: TGTGCCAGGGGAGGCCTCTCCTCCTACAATGAGCAGTTCTTC.

This sequence joins TRBV6-5 and TRBJ2-7, with 7 bases aligning to TRBD2. Germline-derived CDR1 and CDR2 are MNHEY and SVGAGI. This CDR3 has 14 amino acids. Unmatched junction bases numbered 2, after V lost 0 bases and J lost 3 bases. The CDR3 is CASSYSTGGYEQYF. In DNA, the CDR3 is TGTGCCAGCAGTTACTCGACGGGGGGCTACGAGCAGTACTTC.

The chain couples TRBV20-1 to TRBJ2-7, with D perhaps TRBD2 (5 bases). CDR3 length: 12 amino acids. Germline loops: CDR1 DFQATT, CDR2 SNEGSKA (reference sequence). Trimming took 1 base from V and 3 from J, leaving 7 bases between them. CDR3 DNA: TGCAGTGCTAGAGGTGGGAGCTACGAGCAGTACTTC. Amino acids: CSARGGSYEQYF.

This clonotype was counted once. The chain combines TRBV19 with TRBJ2-3; a possible D gene is TRBD2 (5 bases). CDR1 is LNHDA and CDR2 is SQIVND in the germline V gene (reference sequence). The CDR3 has 12 amino acids. V lost 7 bases to trimming and J lost 6 bases, with 11 bases between them. Here the CDR3 reads CASKPSGDTQYF. CDR3 nucleotide sequence: TGTGCCAGTAAACCTTCGGGGGATACGCAGTATTTT.

The CDR3 DNA is TGCAGTGCCAACGACAGAGTCCGTTCCACCGGGGAGCTGTTTTTT. Residues: CSANDRVRSTGELFF. J is TRBJ2-2 and V is TRBV20-1; the D gene is possibly TRBD1 (5 bases). The CDR3 sequence is 15 residues long. V was cut by 6 bases and J by 4 bases, with 18 bases left in between. The germline V gene encodes CDR1 DFQATT and CDR2 SNEGSKA (reference sequence).

The gene calls are TRBV7-9 and TRBJ1-3; D call uncertain. The CDR3 is 12 residues long. The V gene's germline CDR1 is SEHNR and CDR2 FQNEAQ (reference sequence). Deletions cut 3 bases from V and 8 bases from J, with 8 bases between. In DNA, the CDR3 is TGTGCCAGCAGCTTGTTAAGAGACACCATATATTTT. Its protein is CASSLLRDTIYF.

This sequence joins TRBV6-1 and TRBJ1-1; D remains ambiguous. V was trimmed by 2 bases and J by 4 bases, leaving 5 bases between them. Germline V gives CDR1 MNHNS, CDR2 SASEGT. The CDR3 sequence is 12 residues long. The CDR3, as DNA: TGTGCCAGCAGTGAATTGGGCACTGAAGCTTTCTTT. Protein sequence: CASSELGTEAFF.

The chain employs TRBV10-3 and TRBJ2-1; no firm D call. Trimming stripped 4 bases from V and 1 base from J, with 14 bases between. The CDR3 is made up of 16 amino acids. Germline values: CDR1 ENHRY, CDR2 SYGVKD. The CDR3 loop is CAISGARIDSYNEQFF. DNA of the CDR3: TGTGCCATCAGTGGCGCCCGCATCGATTCCTACAATGAGCAGTTCTTC.

This chain joins TRBV20-1 and TRBJ2-3, with no clear D. The CDR3 is 12 residues long. Trimming left V 1 base short and J 6 bases short, with 8 bases between. In germline, CDR1 is DFQATT, CDR2 SNEGSKA (reference sequence). The CDR3 region is CSARVGLDTQYF. DNA of the CDR3: TGCAGTGCTAGAGTGGGTTTGGATACGCAGTATTTT.

This clonotype was picked up many times. The gene calls are TRBV7-2 and TRBJ2-2; 8 bases match TRBD1. This CDR3 spans 16 amino acids. The germline V gene encodes CDR1 SGHTA and CDR2 FQGNSA. V lost 6 bases to trimming and J lost 5 bases; unmatched junction nucleotides: 11. CDR3 DNA sequence: TGTGCCAGCAGTCTTACCGGACAGGGTAGGACCGGGGAGCTGTTTTTT. This translates into CASSLTGQGRTGELFF.

The chain uses TRBV25-1 and TRBJ1-1, with D maybe TRBD1 (6 bases). V lost 6 bases, J lost 6 bases, and 20 bases lay in between. CDR3 length equals 15 residues. Germline lookup yields CDR1 MGHDK and CDR2 SYGVNS. CDR3 in DNA: TGTGCCAGCAGCTATCAGGGGACTGGGAATGCTGAAGCTTTCTTT. This encodes CASSYQGTGNAEAFF.

This rearrangement joins TRBV24-1 to TRBJ2-7; tentative D call: TRBD1 (6 bases). V shed 4 bases and J shed 4 bases, with 16 bases lying between them. Germline V gene data show CDR1 as KGHDR and CDR2 as SFDVKD. The CDR3 runs 15 residues. The DNA of the CDR3 is TGTGCCACCAGTGAGTCGGGACAAGGCCGTTACGAGCAGTACTTC. This gives the protein CATSESGQGRYEQYF.

The rearrangement links TRBV5-1 to TRBJ2-6; 9 bases match TRBD1. Germline values: CDR1 SGHRS, CDR2 YFSETQ. The V and J ends lost 2 bases and 0 bases, in that order; junction bases with no gene match: 3. This CDR3 is 17 amino acids long. CDR3: CASSFGQGNSGANVLTF. CDR3 DNA sequence: TGCGCCAGCAGCTTTGGACAGGGGAACTCTGGGGCCAACGTCCTGACTTTC.

This clonotype has at least ten counts. V usage is TRBV7-9 and J usage is TRBJ1-4; a weak D match, TRBD1 (5 bases). CDR3 size: 15 residues. The V end was cut by 6 bases, the J end by 4 bases, with 15 bases between. The germline gives CDR1 SEHNR, CDR2 FQNEAQ (reference sequence). Written as DNA, the CDR3 is TGTGCCAGCAGACCCGGCCGGGGACTTAATGAAAAACTGTTTTTT. It is translated as CASRPGRGLNEKLFF.

The chain couples TRBV6-4 to TRBJ2-1; TRBD2 matches at 9 bases. The CDR3 consists of 15 residues. V gave up 3 bases and J gave up 0 bases; unmatched junction bases: 0. CDR1 is MRHNA and CDR2 is SNTAGT in the germline V gene. CDR3 nucleotides: TGTGCCAGCAGTGAAGCGGGGGGCTCCTACAATGAGCAGTTCTTC. It is translated as CASSEAGGSYNEQFF.

Of note for this clonotype: The junction shows a germline mismatch at one end, possibly a read error. The J gene is TRBJ2-2, the V gene TRBV19; either TRBD1 or TRBD2 may supply D (5 bases each). CDR3 length: 14 residues. Looked up from germline, CDR1 is LNHDA and CDR2 is SQIVND (reference sequence). In DNA, the CDR3 is TGTGCCGGTAGTGAGAGGGGTGGTACCGGGGAGCTGTTTTTT. This codes for CAGSERGGTGELFF.

This rearrangement joins TRBV28 to TRBJ2-3; a weak D match, TRBD1 (6 bases). Trimming took off 3 bases at V and 6 bases at J, with 16 bases between the two ends. Germline loops: CDR1 MDHEN, CDR2 SYDVKM. The CDR3 extends over 15 amino acids. The CDR3 loop reads CASSLDSSRLDTQYF. The CDR3 nucleotides are TGTGCCAGCAGTTTGGACAGTTCGCGACTGGATACGCAGTATTTT.

The chain employs TRBV2 and TRBJ2-2, with D perhaps TRBD2 (6 bases). V shed 8 bases and J shed 5 bases, with 9 bases lying between them. The V gene's germline CDR1 is SNHLY and CDR2 FYNNEI. This CDR3 is 12 amino acids long. The CDR3 reads CASGRETGELFF. CDR3 DNA: TGTGCCAGCGGCCGGGAGACCGGGGAGCTGTTTTTT.

This rearrangement joins TRBV6-6 to TRBJ1-6; D might be TRBD1 (5 bases). The germline V and J ends were trimmed by 5 bases and 3 bases, with 14 bases remaining between them. CDR1 MNHNY and CDR2 SVGAGI come from the germline V gene (reference sequence). This CDR3 has 16 residues. DNA of the CDR3: TGTGCCAGCAGTGAACCAGGGTACTACTATAATTCACCCCTCCACTTT. The encoded protein is CASSEPGYYYNSPLHF.

The table lists this clonotype with a few counts. This rearrangement joins TRBV7-3 to TRBJ1-1; TRBD1 matches 8 bases. CDR1 and CDR2 from the germline V gene are SGHTA and FQGTGA. This CDR3 comprises 15 residues. V gave up 5 bases and J gave up 0 bases; unmatched junction bases: 5. The CDR3 sequence: CASSRQGSMNTEAFF. CDR3 sequence (DNA): TGTGCCAGCAGCCGACAGGGGTCGATGAACACTGAAGCTTTCTTT. Combining the CDR3 with reference TRBV7-3 and TRBJ1-1 gives the whole variable domain GAGVSQTPSNKVTEKGKYVELRCDPISGHTALYWYRQSLGQGPEFLIYFQGTGAADDSGLPNDRFFAVRPEGSVSTLKIQRTERGDSAVYLCASSRQGSMNTEAFFGQGTRLTVV.